Below, 31 T cell receptor beta chains from the same sample are listed, as sequenced in a study of T cells in Graves' hyperthyroidism and ophthalmopathy. Amplification of TCR beta CDR3 regions used RNA as the template. The primer set for the first-round RT-PCR of the TCR CDR3 was HTBI. MiXCR, run by TCRdb on the multiplex PCR reads, gives a single entry per CDR3 protein. The data contain 450,000 to 600,000 distinct CDR3 sequences, just under 20% of them singletons. The sequencing input was blood. The receptors derive from a man aged 35-49 years with Graves' ophthalmopathy.

This clonotype was detected ten times or more. V gene TRBV3-1 combines with J gene TRBJ2-1; perhaps TRBD1 as D (6 bases). V dropped 3 bases and J dropped 3 bases, with 12 bases sitting between them. Per germline, CDR1 LGHDT and CDR2 YNNKEL (reference sequence). The CDR3 spans 15 residues. The CDR3 reads CASSHWDNDYNEQFF. The CDR3 nucleotides are TGTGCCAGCAGCCATTGGGACAACGACTACAATGAGCAGTTCTTC.

This rearrangement joins TRBV28 to TRBJ2-7; TRBD2 matches at 7 bases. From germline, CDR1 is MDHEN and CDR2 SYDVKM. The CDR3 totals 14 residues. CDR3 sequence: CAHGGTGGSYEQYF. The CDR3, as DNA: TGTGCACACGGCGGGACTGGCGGGAGCTACGAGCAGTACTTC.

This clonotype was seen once. The V and J genes are TRBV4-2 and TRBJ2-2, with 10 nucleotides matching TRBD2. Trimming took 0 bases from V and 6 from J; bases not matched to a gene: 4. The CDR3 extends over 16 amino acids. Germline V lookup: CDR1 LGHNA, CDR2 YNFKEQ. The CDR3 region has the DNA TGTGCCAGCAGCCAAGAAACGAGCGGGAGGGCCGGGGAGCTGTTTTTT. It translates to CASSQETSGRAGELFF.

This clonotype was counted only a few times. The V gene is TRBV3-1, the J gene TRBJ1-2; D is possibly TRBD1 (6 bases). The CDR3 is 13 amino acids. The V end was cut by 2 bases, the J end by 6 bases, with 10 bases between. Germline CDR1 LGHDT, CDR2 YNNKEL (reference sequence). CDR3 sequence: CASSQTQGNGYTF. In DNA form, the CDR3 reads TGTGCCAGCAGCCAAACACAGGGAAATGGCTACACCTTC.

This clonotype was counted a few times. The J gene is TRBJ2-1, the V gene TRBV3-1; 10 nucleotides line up with TRBD2. The CDR3 is 18 amino acids. V lost 3 bases to trimming and J lost 4 bases; unmatched junction nucleotides: 12. The germline V gene has CDR1 LGHDT and CDR2 YNNKEL (reference sequence). CDR3 loop: CASSQAPLAGDGYNEQFF. The DNA of the CDR3 is TGTGCCAGCAGCCAGGCGCCGCTAGCGGGAGACGGGTACAATGAGCAGTTCTTC.

At least ten counts were recorded for this clonotype. The J gene is TRBJ1-1, the V gene TRBV12-3 or TRBV12-4, with 9 nucleotides matching TRBD1. V lost 6 bases to trimming and J lost 10 bases; unmatched junction nucleotides: 9. The CDR3 totals 13 residues. The CDR3 is CASSLRTGAGAFF. CDR3 coding DNA: TGTGCCAGCAGCCTTAGGACAGGGGCTGGAGCTTTCTTT.

This clonotype was counted at least ten times. The chain employs TRBV11-2 and TRBJ2-1; 7 nucleotides agree with TRBD2. V shed 1 base and J 10 bases; nucleotides not matched to a gene: 16. This CDR3 has 17 residues. Germline V gene sequence: CDR1 SGHAT, CDR2 FQNNGV. CDR3 protein: CASSLVAGLGFAKEQFF. The CDR3 nucleotides are TGTGCCAGCAGCTTAGTCGCCGGACTAGGATTCGCAAAGGAGCAGTTCTTC.

This clonotype was recorded many times. The chain couples TRBV10-3 to TRBJ2-7, with 7 bases fitting TRBD1. The junction had 5 bases not matched to a gene; V was cut back by 3 bases and J by 3 bases. This CDR3 region has 14 residues. Germline V CDR1 and CDR2: ENHRY, SYGVKD. The CDR3 DNA follows: TGTGCCATCAGTGACTTGGGACAGCTCTACGAGCAGTACTTC. Amino acid sequence: CAISDLGQLYEQYF.

The J gene is TRBJ2-3, the V gene TRBV7-2; D may match TRBD1 or TRBD2 (5 bases each). V was clipped by 4 bases and J by 4 bases, with 21 bases between them. Germline V gives CDR1 SGHTA, CDR2 FQGNSA. The length of the CDR3 is 17 residues. CDR3 region: CASSSRAYTQGADTQYF. For the CDR3, the DNA is TGTGCCAGCAGCTCGAGGGCTTATACTCAAGGGGCAGATACGCAGTATTTT.

This clonotype was picked up many times. The chain combines TRBV7-9 with TRBJ2-5; 14 nucleotides align to TRBD2. The V gene end was trimmed by 5 bases and the J gene end by 4 bases; junction bases not matched to a gene: 15. The CDR3 is made up of 19 amino acids. Per germline, CDR1 SEHNR and CDR2 FQNEAQ (reference sequence). CDR3 in DNA: TGTGCCAGCAGCCGGGGACCCGGGACTAGCGGGAGATCCAGAGAGACCCAGTACTTC. As protein: CASSRGPGTSGRSRETQYF.

The rearrangement uses TRBV20-1 and TRBJ2-3; 9 bases align to TRBD2. This CDR3 has 16 amino acids. CDR1 is DFQATT and CDR2 is SNEGSKA in the germline V gene (reference sequence). After removal of 0 bases from V and 6 bases from J, the junction contained 10 bases not matched to a gene. The CDR3 DNA is TGCAGTGCTAGAGATCGGTTATTAGCGGGAGCTGATACGCAGTATTTT. This codes for CSARDRLLAGADTQYF.

This clonotype was observed a few times. This rearrangement joins TRBV12-3 or TRBV12-4 to TRBJ1-1; no clear D gene. V was clipped by 5 bases and J by 8 bases, with 12 bases between them. CDR3 length: 12 residues. CDR3 in DNA: TGTGCCAGCAGTAGGACGCTTTCCGAAGCTTTCTTT. Translated, it gives CASSRTLSEAFF.

The sample holds a few counts of this clonotype. The genes are TRBV19 and TRBJ2-7; 8 positions match TRBD2. CDR3 length: 15 residues. CDR1 is LNHDA and CDR2 is SQIVND in the germline V gene (reference sequence). V lost 0 bases to trimming and J lost 3 bases; unmatched junction nucleotides: 4. The CDR3 nucleotides are TGTGCCAGTAGTATAGATGCTAGCGGGCGCTACGAGCAGTACTTC. Protein product: CASSIDASGRYEQYF.

The sample holds one count of this clonotype. The chain uses TRBV9 and TRBJ1-6, with D perhaps matching TRBD1 (6 bases). Trimming removed 2 bases from V and 6 bases from J, with 12 bases in between. Germline V CDR1 and CDR2: SGDLS, YYNGEE. This CDR3 spans 15 amino acids. For the CDR3, the DNA is TGTGCCAGCAGCGTCACACAGGGATCTAATTCACCCCTCCACTTT. Encoded protein: CASSVTQGSNSPLHF.

This clonotype was detected only a few times. The chain joins TRBV6-1 to TRBJ1-2; D is unresolved. V was trimmed by 6 bases and J by 4 bases, leaving 12 bases between them. Germline CDR1 MNHNS, CDR2 SASEGT. CDR3 length equals 13 residues. The CDR3 spells CASSADRLYGYTF. CDR3 sequence (DNA): TGTGCCAGCAGCGCCGACCGGCTCTATGGCTACACCTTC.

The V call is TRBV29-1, the J call TRBJ2-7; 7 nucleotides agree with TRBD2. The CDR3 is made up of 12 amino acids. The germline CDR1 and CDR2 sequences are SQVTM and ANQGSEA. V was pared by 4 bases and J by 6 bases, with 6 bases of the junction left unmatched. The CDR3: CSVVGGRGEQYF. CDR3 nucleotides: TGCAGCGTTGTGGGAGGGCGAGGCGAGCAGTACTTC.

This clonotype was seen at least ten times. V usage is TRBV15 and J usage is TRBJ1-1; no reliable D call. The CDR3 has 16 residues. The ends were cut back, 0 bases at V and 0 bases at J, with 11 bases in the middle. Germline CDR1 and CDR2: LNHNV and YYDKDF (reference sequence). CDR3 protein: CATSRDMAGLNTEAFF. The CDR3 nucleotides read TGTGCCACCAGCAGAGATATGGCAGGACTGAACACTGAAGCTTTCTTT. The complete variable domain, with remaining parts taken from reference TRBV15 and TRBJ1-1, reads DAMVIQNPRYQVTQFGKPVTLSCSQTLNHNVMYWYQQKSSQAPKLLFHYYDKDFNNEADTPDNFQSRRPNTSFCFLDIRSPGLGDTAMYLCATSRDMAGLNTEAFFGQGTRLTVV.

In its sample, this clonotype was seen many times. J is TRBJ2-3 and V is TRBV12-3 or TRBV12-4, with D possibly being TRBD1 (6 bases). This CDR3 spans 15 amino acids. Trimming removed 5 bases from V and 6 bases from J, with 18 bases in between. The CDR3 sequence: CASSPGTPGGDTQYF. The CDR3 DNA follows: TGTGCCAGCAGTCCAGGGACACCCGGTGGCGATACGCAGTATTTT.

V and J are TRBV7-2 and TRBJ1-5; D remains ambiguous. Germline loops: CDR1 SGHTA, CDR2 FQGNSA. CDR3 length: 15 amino acids. The V end lost 1 base, the J end lost 3 bases, and 10 bases lay between the germline ends. The DNA of the CDR3 is TGTGCCAGCAGCTTAGTTGCGGGAACCAATCAGCCCCAGCATTTT. It encodes CASSLVAGTNQPQHF. The variable domain in full, with the rest retrieved from reference TRBV7-2 and TRBJ1-5, is GAGVSQSPSNKVTEKGKDVELRCDPISGHTALYWYRQSLGQGLEFLIYFQGNSAPDKSGLPSDRFSAERTGGSVSTLTIQRTQQEDSAVYLCASSLVAGTNQPQHFGDGTRLSIL.

Points on this clonotype: This may arise from a read error, as a much more abundant clone is one base away. The CDR3 DNA reads TGTGCCAGCAGTATACGGAGCGGGTTGAACACTGAAGCTTTCTTT. It encodes CASSIRSGLNTEAFF. The chain is built from TRBV27 and TRBJ1-1; D unresolved. The germline V and J ends were trimmed by 5 bases and 0 bases, with 13 bases remaining between them. This CDR3 has 15 amino acids. Germline values: CDR1 MNHEY, CDR2 SMNVEV (reference sequence).

This clonotype was counted only a few times. This chain connects TRBV7-8 to TRBJ1-5; D unclear. Germline lookup yields CDR1 SGHVS and CDR2 FQNEAQ. V dropped 2 bases and J dropped 5 bases, with 7 bases sitting between them. CDR3 length: 13 residues. CDR3 nucleotide sequence: TGTGCCAGCAGCTTAAATTCCGATCAGCCCCAGCATTTT. It codes for CASSLNSDQPQHF.

This clonotype was recorded many times. V gene TRBV5-1 combines with J gene TRBJ2-5, with 7 bases that match TRBD2. This CDR3 region has 15 residues. CDR1 is SGHRS, CDR2 YFSETQ, per germline. Germline trimming cut 3 bases from V and 2 bases from J; bases unmatched to any gene: 7. The CDR3 DNA follows: TGCGCCAGCAGCTCCGGGGACTACCCTCAAGAGACCCAGTACTTC. This translates into CASSSGDYPQETQYF.

This chain joins TRBV20-1 and TRBJ2-1; TRBD2 matches 8 bases. CDR3 length: 15 residues. After removal of 3 bases from V and 10 bases from J, the junction contained 14 bases not matched to a gene. From germline, CDR1 is DFQATT and CDR2 SNEGSKA (reference sequence). CDR3 region: CSARGPGGKGDEQFF. The CDR3 DNA reads as TGCAGTGCTAGGGGTCCGGGAGGGAAGGGCGACGAGCAGTTCTTC.

The rearrangement uses TRBV5-1 and TRBJ2-3, with 9 bases that match TRBD2. This CDR3 region has 19 residues. The V gene end was trimmed by 3 bases and the J gene end by 1 base; junction bases not matched to a gene: 15. Looked up from germline, CDR1 is SGHRS and CDR2 is YFSETQ. The CDR3 sequence is CASSYSGGPGSIRTDTQYF. The CDR3, as DNA: TGCGCCAGCAGCTACAGCGGGGGGCCGGGTAGCATCCGCACAGATACGCAGTATTTT.

Many counts were recorded for this clonotype. The chain recombines TRBV28 with TRBJ1-2, with 9 positions matching TRBD1. Germline V gene data show CDR1 as MDHEN and CDR2 as SYDVKM. The V gene end was trimmed by 4 bases and the J gene end by 2 bases; junction bases not matched to a gene: 2. The CDR3 has 14 amino acids. As DNA, the CDR3 is TGTGCCAGCAGTTCCGGGACAGGGAACTATGGCTACACCTTC. Residues: CASSSGTGNYGYTF.

V usage is TRBV3-1 and J usage is TRBJ2-7, with D possibly matching TRBD1 (6 bases). The germline V and J ends were trimmed by 4 bases and 7 bases, with 17 bases remaining between them. The CDR3 totals 14 residues. Germline lookup yields CDR1 LGHDT and CDR2 YNNKEL (reference sequence). CDR3 residues: CASSRDPRGGEQYF. The CDR3 nucleotides read TGTGCCAGCAGCCGAGATCCCAGGGGCGGAGAGCAGTACTTC.

The chain links TRBV6-1 to TRBJ1-5; no definite D call. The germline gives CDR1 MNHNS, CDR2 SASEGT. The CDR3 totals 15 residues. V lost 5 bases, J lost 3 bases, and 14 bases lay in between. DNA of the CDR3: TGTGCCAGCAGTTCCCACGGGGTAAACAATCAGCCCCAGCATTTT. It translates to CASSSHGVNNQPQHF.

This clonotype has a handful of counts. The chain is built from TRBV7-2 and TRBJ1-2, with no clear D. The CDR3 has 15 residues. V shed 2 bases and J shed 8 bases, with 18 bases lying between them. The germline V gene encodes CDR1 SGHTA and CDR2 FQGNSA. The DNA for the CDR3 is TGTGCCAGCAGCTTATTAACCTCTGTCTCCCGGGGCTACACCTTC. Translation gives CASSLLTSVSRGYTF.

V gene TRBV27 combines with J gene TRBJ2-1; 7 bases match TRBD1. V was clipped by 4 bases and J by 10 bases; unmatched bases: 1. In germline, CDR1 is MNHEY, CDR2 SMNVEV (reference sequence). The CDR3 consists of 11 residues. The CDR3: CASSWDREQFF. Here the CDR3 DNA reads TGTGCCAGCAGTTGGGACAGAGAGCAGTTCTTC.

J is TRBJ2-6 and V is TRBV6-1; D is uncertain. V dropped 7 bases and J dropped 9 bases, with 10 bases sitting between them. The CDR3 loop spans 12 amino acids. CDR1 and CDR2 from the germline V gene are MNHNS and SASEGT. CDR3 sequence: CASMSLGNVLTF. CDR3 in DNA: TGTGCCAGCATGAGTTTAGGCAACGTCCTGACTTTC.

The chain is built from TRBV7-8 and TRBJ2-5; D is possibly TRBD1 (6 bases). The germline V gene encodes CDR1 SGHVS and CDR2 FQNEAQ. Trimming pared 3 bases from V and 4 bases from J, leaving 15 bases between. This CDR3 region has 15 residues. CDR3 amino acids: CASSLQQGAGETQYF. The CDR3, as DNA: TGTGCCAGCAGCTTGCAACAGGGCGCGGGAGAGACCCAGTACTTC.